This T cell receptor beta chain was recovered during a study of vaccination and CD4 T cells after COVID-19. As for treatment: approximately 9-day PBMC culture with coronavirus spike peptide pools or control peptides (ViraFEST assay). PCR-confirmed positives ranged from March to December 2020, preceding US Alpha, Beta and Delta variants. The junction had 6 bases not matched to a gene; V was cut back by 6 bases and J by 4 bases. The length of the CDR3 is 14 residues. With regard to this clonotype: The antigen remains undetermined.

The Oncomine TCR Beta short-read assay was applied to DNA of cultured CD4+ T cells. MiXCR was run by TCRdb on the PCR reads, yielding one entry per CDR3 protein. Of under 20,000 distinct CDR3 sequences in the sample, 46% were seen once. Sample: CD4+ T cells from blood, cultured in vitro, taken after SARS-CoV-2 vaccination. This TCR was recovered from a human donor who had recovered from COVID-19. This sequence joins TRBV12-3 or TRBV12-4 and TRBJ1-2; the match to TRBD1 covers 9 bases. CDR3: CASSTGGPPYGYTF. The CDR3 DNA reads as TGTGCCAGCAGCACAGGGGGCCCTCCCTATGGCTACACCTTC.